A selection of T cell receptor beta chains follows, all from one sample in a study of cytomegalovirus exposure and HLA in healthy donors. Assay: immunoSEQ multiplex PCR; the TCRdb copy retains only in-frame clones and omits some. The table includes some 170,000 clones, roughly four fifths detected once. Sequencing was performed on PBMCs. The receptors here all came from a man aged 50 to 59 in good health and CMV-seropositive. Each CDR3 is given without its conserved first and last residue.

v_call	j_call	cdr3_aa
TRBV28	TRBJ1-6	ASSPRQIYNSPLH
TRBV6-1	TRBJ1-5	ASSEAGDRGGLGNQPQH
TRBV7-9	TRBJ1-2	ASSTGTINYGYT
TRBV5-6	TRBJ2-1	ASSSLAGVEF
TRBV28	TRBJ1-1	ASSWGDMNTEAF
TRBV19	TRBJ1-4	ASSRREELF
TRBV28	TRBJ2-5	ASSLGGRETQY
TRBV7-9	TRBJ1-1	SSSAGDTEAF
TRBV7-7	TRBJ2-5	ASSSDRGGEQY
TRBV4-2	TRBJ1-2	ASSQEKQDYGYT
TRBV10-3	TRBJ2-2	AIGPGTTIGELF
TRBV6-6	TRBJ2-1	ASSYLAGLDEQF
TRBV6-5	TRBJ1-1	ASGISGTGDTEAF
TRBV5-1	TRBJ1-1	ASSPSGQGRQ
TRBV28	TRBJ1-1	ASSSDRNTEAF
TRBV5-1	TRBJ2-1	ASSLVGGGVNEQF
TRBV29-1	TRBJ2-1	SVEDPQLVPF
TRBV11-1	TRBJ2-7	ASSLLLGAEEQY
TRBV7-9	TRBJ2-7	SSSPSGSHEQY
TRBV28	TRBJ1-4	ASSSSLGQGIYEKLF
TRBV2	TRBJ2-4	ASSVEAFLAKNIQY